The 17 T cell receptor beta chains below were found in one sample sequenced in a study of cytomegalovirus exposure and HLA in healthy donors. The PCR had 60 Vbeta and 13 Jbeta primers. The repertoire was sequenced with immunoSEQ multiplex PCR; TCRdb's copy has only in-frame clones and lacks some. The table lists more than 65,000 clones, around three quarters of them singletons, with 3% to 3.5% in the top ten. The specimen sequenced was PBMCs. These receptors originate from a man aged 35-49 years in good health and CMV-seronegative.

V is TRBV7-9 and J is TRBJ1-2, with D possibly being TRBD1 (5 bases). CDR3 length: 15 residues. Germline CDR1 and CDR2: SEHNR and FQNEAQ (reference sequence). Trimming removed 1 base at V and 5 bases at J, with 14 bases between. As DNA, the CDR3 is TGTGCCAGCAGCTTAGGACAGCCACCTCTTTATGGCTACACCTTC. As protein: CASSLGQPPLYGYTF.

There are a few counts of this clone. This rearrangement joins TRBV4-3 to TRBJ1-1; possible D gene TRBD1, 5 bases. Per the germline V gene, CDR1 is LGHNA and CDR2 is YSLEER. This CDR3 contains 14 residues. The V end was cut by 3 bases, the J end by 1 base, with 9 bases between. CDR3 region: CASSHRGENTEAFF. CDR3 sequence (DNA): TGCGCCAGCAGCCACCGGGGGGAGAACACTGAAGCTTTCTTT.

Note on this clone: The same CDR3 also results from other DNA sequences found in this sample. The chain couples TRBV6-5 to TRBJ2-2; TRBD1 aligns across 7 bases. V dropped 2 bases and J dropped 4; count of bases not matched to a gene: 7. The CDR3 is 16 amino acids. The germline V gene has CDR1 MNHEY and CDR2 SVGAGI. Here the CDR3 DNA reads TGTGCCAGCAGTTACCTCACAGGGGAAGGCACCGGGGAGCTGTTTTTT. Translated: CASSYLTGEGTGELFF.

This clone was recorded a few times. CDR3 DNA sequence: TGTGCCAGCAGTATACAGGGCCAACTCTATGGCTACACCTTC. It translates to CASSIQGQLYGYTF. V gene TRBV25-1 combines with J gene TRBJ1-2, with D possibly matching TRBD1 (6 bases). This CDR3 region has 14 residues. Trimming cost V 5 bases and J 4 bases, with 14 bases left between them. Germline CDR1 and CDR2: MGHDK and SYGVNS.

In this sample, this clone turned up a few times. The chain couples TRBV7-3 to TRBJ2-1, with 12 bases lining up with TRBD2. The germline gives CDR1 SGHTA, CDR2 FQGTGA. The trim removed 5 bases at V and 10 bases at J, leaving 6 bases unmatched. There are 14 residues in the CDR3. CDR3 loop: CASSRITSGGEQFF. CDR3 bases: TGTGCCAGCAGCCGAATTACTAGCGGGGGGGAGCAGTTCTTC.

This clone was observed a few times. This chain links TRBV25-1 with TRBJ1-2, with D unclear. Trimming pared 10 bases from V and 2 bases from J, leaving 11 bases between. The CDR3 is made up of 12 amino acids. Germline V CDR1 and CDR2: MGHDK, SYGVNS. CDR3 sequence reads: CATAGRNYGYTF. CDR3 nucleotide sequence: TGTGCCACGGCGGGGAGGAACTATGGCTACACCTTC.

The genes are TRBV9 and TRBJ2-3; 9 bases align to TRBD2. Germline values: CDR1 SGDLS, CDR2 YYNGEE. Trimming cost V 3 bases and J 2 bases; bases outside gene matches: 13. This CDR3 spans 18 amino acids. CDR3 residues: CASSEGEEASGATDTQYF. The CDR3 DNA reads as TGTGCCAGCAGCGAGGGGGAGGAGGCTAGCGGGGCCACAGATACGCAGTATTTT.

J is TRBJ1-2 and V is TRBV11-3; D remains unclear. The length of the CDR3 is 13 residues. V lost 2 bases, J lost 6 bases, and 10 bases lay in between. From germline, CDR1 is SGHNT and CDR2 YENEEA. For the CDR3, the DNA is TGTGCCAGCAGCTTAATGAACGGGGATGGCTACACCTTC. Protein product: CASSLMNGDGYTF. The full variable domain, in which reference TRBV11-3 and TRBJ1-2 provide the parts outside the CDR3, is EAGVVQSPRYKIIEKKQPVAFWCNPISGHNTLYWYLQNLGQGPELLIRYENEEAVDDSQLPKDRFSAERLKGVDSTLKIQPAELGDSAVYLCASSLMNGDGYTFGSGTRLTVV.

V usage is TRBV2 and J usage is TRBJ1-1; D uncertain. CDR3 length: 15 residues. Trimming cost V 8 bases and J 3 bases, with 19 bases left between them. Per the germline V gene, CDR1 is SNHLY and CDR2 is FYNNEI. CDR3 sequence: CASLKPAILDTEAFF. As DNA, the CDR3 is TGTGCCAGCCTCAAACCCGCTATACTGGACACTGAAGCTTTCTTT.

The table lists this clone with a count of one. The chain recombines TRBV7-3 with TRBJ2-3; D is ambiguous. The CDR3 is made up of 12 amino acids. CDR1 and CDR2 (germline): SGHTA, FQGTGA. Trimming stripped 4 bases from V and 9 bases from J, with 11 bases between. CDR3 bases: TGTGCCAGCAGCTCTGCTGGTAGCACGCAGTATTTT. As protein: CASSSAGSTQYF.

This clone came up a few times. The chain couples TRBV4-3 to TRBJ2-7, with 8 positions matching TRBD2. Germline V gene sequence: CDR1 LGHNA, CDR2 YSLEER. J was trimmed by 4 bases and V by 0 bases; bases with no gene match: 8. The CDR3 contains 16 residues. CDR3 DNA: TGCGCCAGCAGCCAAGATATACCGGGGGGGCAATACGAGCAGTACTTC. This codes for CASSQDIPGGQYEQYF.

The V gene is TRBV18, the J gene TRBJ2-7; TRBD1 agrees at 7 bases. The CDR3 is 14 residues long. V was pared by 4 bases and J by 2 bases, with 5 bases of the junction left unmatched. Germline V CDR1 and CDR2: KGHSH, LQKENI. The CDR3 sequence: CASSLGQHTYEQYF. In DNA, the CDR3 is TGTGCCAGCTCACTGGGACAGCACACCTACGAGCAGTACTTC.

The chain couples TRBV2 to TRBJ1-6; 8 bases fit TRBD1. The CDR3 spans 15 residues. The V gene end was trimmed by 6 bases and the J gene end by 7 bases; junction bases not matched to a gene: 8. Germline lookup yields CDR1 SNHLY and CDR2 FYNNEI. Here the CDR3 reads CASRGDRQGNSPLHF. CDR3 nucleotides: TGTGCCAGCAGGGGGGACAGGCAAGGGAATTCACCCCTCCACTTT.

The genes are TRBV19 and TRBJ2-2; D remains unclear. The CDR3 covers 15 residues. CDR1 and CDR2 from the germline V gene are LNHDA and SQIVND (reference sequence). With 1 base removed from V and 2 bases from J, the gap between germline ends came to 8 bases. The CDR3 DNA sequence: TGTGCCAGTAGTATAGCGGGTAGTAACACCGGGGAGCTGTTTTTT. It codes for CASSIAGSNTGELFF.

This rearrangement joins TRBV29-1 to TRBJ2-3; weak D call: TRBD2 (5 bases). There are 12 residues in the CDR3. The germline CDR1 and CDR2 sequences are SQVTM and ANQGSEA. V was clipped by 4 bases and J by 4 bases, with 9 bases between them. CDR3 bases: TGCAGCGTTGTCGAGGGCCCAGATACGCAGTATTTT. Encoded protein: CSVVEGPDTQYF.

The chain uses TRBV5-1 and TRBJ2-3; 7 bases fit TRBD1. V shed 4 bases, J shed 0 bases, and the junction held 8 bases outside the gene matches. Germline V CDR1 and CDR2: SGHRS, YFSETQ. CDR3 size: 16 residues. CDR3 region: CASSVRDSSSTDTQYF. The CDR3 region has the DNA TGCGCCAGCAGCGTGAGGGACAGCTCTAGCACAGATACGCAGTATTTT.

The chain employs TRBV7-9 and TRBJ1-3, with D hard to call. This CDR3 region has 16 residues. The germline V gene has CDR1 SEHNR and CDR2 FQNEAQ (reference sequence). Trimming removed 1 base from V and 0 bases from J, with 10 bases in between. This chain's CDR3 is CASSLGETPSGNTIYF. Written as DNA, the CDR3 is TGTGCCAGCAGCTTAGGTGAGACACCCTCTGGAAACACCATATATTTT. The full variable domain, its missing parts supplied by reference TRBV7-9 and TRBJ1-3, is DTGVSQNPRHKITKRGQNVTFRCDPISEHNRLYWYRQTLGQGPEFLTYFQNEAQLEKSRLLSDRFSAERPKGSFSTLEIQRTEQGDSAMYLCASSLGETPSGNTIYFGEGSWLTVV.